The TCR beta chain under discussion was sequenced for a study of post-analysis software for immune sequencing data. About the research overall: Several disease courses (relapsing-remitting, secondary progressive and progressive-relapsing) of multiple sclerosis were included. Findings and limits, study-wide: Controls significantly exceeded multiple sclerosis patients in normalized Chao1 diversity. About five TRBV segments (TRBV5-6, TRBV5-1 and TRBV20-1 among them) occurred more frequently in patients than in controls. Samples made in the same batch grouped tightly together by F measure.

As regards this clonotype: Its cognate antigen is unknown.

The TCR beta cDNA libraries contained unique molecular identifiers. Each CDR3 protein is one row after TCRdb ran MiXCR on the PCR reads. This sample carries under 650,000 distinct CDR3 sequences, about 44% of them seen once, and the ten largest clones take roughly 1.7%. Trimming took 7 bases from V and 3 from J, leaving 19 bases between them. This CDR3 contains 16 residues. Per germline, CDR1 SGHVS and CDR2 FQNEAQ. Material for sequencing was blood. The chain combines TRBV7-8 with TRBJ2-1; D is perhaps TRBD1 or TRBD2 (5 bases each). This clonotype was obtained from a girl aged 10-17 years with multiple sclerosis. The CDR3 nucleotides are TGTGCCAGCACCAACCCAGAGGGGCAGGTCTACAATGAGCAGTTCTTC. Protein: CASTNPEGQVYNEQFF.